This T cell receptor beta chain was identified in a study of somatic mutations in cytotoxic T cells in rheumatoid arthritis (dated by TCRdb to 2016 to 2017). Regarding the complete study: Some T-cell populations stained with V beta antibodies were sorted by flow on a FACSAria II or Sony SH800 to nearly 100% purity, with sorted V beta1+ cells additionally subjected to TCRB sequencing. Median age was essentially the same in the patient group and the control group. In newly diagnosed rheumatoid arthritis without treatment, the study examined if expanded CD8+ T-cell clones harbor somatic mutations, relying on TCRB deep sequencing to characterize clonality. For roughly 61 rheumatoid arthritis patients and 20 or so healthy controls, TCRB deep sequencing was carried out.

The approximately 21 healthy controls were blood donors whose buffy coats were used; they had a median age of around 60 years (range about 20-70), and 45% to 70% were female. Flow cytometry confirmed the purity of CD4+ and CD8+ cells that had been isolated by positive magnetic bead selection on an AutoMACS. Peripheral blood mononuclear cells were isolated by Ficoll-Paque PLUS density gradient separation. Using Nucleospin Tissue or Tissue XS kits, DNA was extracted from CD4-enriched, CD8-enriched or PBMC samples, with quantification by a Qubit 2.0 fluorometer. The investigation overall reported the following: The expanded CD8+ clones had unknown antigen targets, and not appearing in virus-specific databases did not rule out that they were virus-specific. The finding that TRBV07 was slightly underrepresented in patients was left unadjusted for multiple comparisons. In patients, CD8+ clonality rose with age (Spearman r ~ 0.45), which was not the case in healthy controls. Rheumatoid arthritis patients and age-matched healthy controls did not significantly differ in CD8+ T-cell clonality. The largest CD8+ clone made up more than 20% of CD8+ cells in about an eighth of the roughly 60 patients, and blood and synovial fluid shared several identical CD8+ TCRB sequences.

Sequencing of TCRB CDR3 was done on genomic DNA with the immunoSEQ assay. From the authors' description of their analysis: Analyses were restricted to productive TCRB rearrangements. Clonality was calculated as a Shannon entropy-based productive clonality index, and a clone was defined by a unique TCRB CDR3 sequence. Repertoire overlap for a pair of samples was computed from each clone's template counts relative to total templates per sample. V-gene usage measured by flow cytometry correlated with TCRB sequencing V-gene usage, with a Spearman r of around 0.62. TCRdb obtained this table from immuneACCESS and retained in-frame rearrangements with V and J assigned. These tables miss some clones; where compared with another copy, unresolved V genes account for less than half of the shortfall, and the remainder is unexplained. The DNA gave D and trimming, while V, J and clone size come from that table. Across this sample there are roughly 11,000 clones, with approximately 73% seen only once. The ten top clones hold around a tenth of the sample.

Concerning this clone: Its antigen remains unidentified. No base quality information exists; no much larger clone differs at one position.

CDR1 and CDR2 are read off the germline V gene (reference sequence) as MNHEY and SMNVEV. Reading from cysteine to phenylalanine, the CDR3 counts 15 amino acids. The sequence is cut down to CDR3 DNA, 45 bases in frame from base 1. V lost 0 bases and J lost 5 bases; the stretch between them is 13 bases long. The chain was built from TRBV27 and TRBJ2-5; the D region possibly corresponds to TRBD2 (7 bases align). The origin of this receptor is a woman aged 40-49 years in good health. Source material: CD8+ T cells sorted from blood. The CDR3 protein sequence reads: CASSLSGGLGETQYF. The sequence in DNA is TGTGCCAGCAGTTTATCGGGGGGGCTGGGGGAGACCCAGTACTTC.